The 23 T cell receptor beta chains presented below share a single source sample, sequenced in a study of blood T cell repertoires in COVID-19. Sequencing used immunoSEQ multiplex PCR; TCRdb keeps in-frame clones, though not all of them. The sample holds 200,000 to 300,000 clones, around 90% seen once. Sequenced: peripheral blood. Receptors originate from a woman in her thirties or forties with acute or convalescent COVID-19.

This sequence joins TRBV7-9 and TRBJ1-2; the match to TRBD1 covers 8 bases. CDR1 is SEHNR, CDR2 FQNEAQ, per germline (reference sequence). The CDR3 extends over 13 amino acids. V gave up 4 bases and J gave up 7 bases; unmatched junction bases: 5. In DNA, the CDR3 is TGTGCCAGCAGCTCGGGACAGGTGTCTGGCTACACCTTC. Residues: CASSSGQVSGYTF.

The rearrangement uses TRBV19 and TRBJ1-5, with 7 nucleotides matching TRBD1. V gave up 6 bases and J gave up 7 bases; unmatched junction bases: 6. Germline V gene sequence: CDR1 LNHDA, CDR2 SQIVND (reference sequence). The CDR3 is 13 amino acids. The CDR3 reads CASRLGGGQPQHF. In nucleotides, the CDR3 is TGTGCCAGTAGATTAGGAGGGGGCCAGCCCCAGCATTTT.

The CDR3 DNA reads TGTGCCAGCACTCGGGAGGTTGGGCAGGGAAACATTCAGTACTTC. Its protein product is CASTREVGQGNIQYF. The chain employs TRBV6-5 and TRBJ2-4; 7 bases match TRBD2. CDR3 length: 15 residues. V lost 7 bases, J lost 6 bases, and 12 bases stayed unmatched. CDR1 is MNHEY, CDR2 SVGAGI, per germline.

This rearrangement joins TRBV20-1 to TRBJ2-3; D might be TRBD1 (7 bases). Between the trimmed V and J ends, which lost 3 bases and 0 bases, there was a span of 13 bases. The CDR3 covers 15 residues. In germline, CDR1 is DFQATT, CDR2 SNEGSKA (reference sequence). The CDR3 sequence is CSASQGGSSTDTQYF. In nucleotides, the CDR3 is TGCAGTGCTAGTCAGGGGGGATCTAGCACAGATACGCAGTATTTT.

Only one count was recorded for this clone. The V and J genes are TRBV11-2 and TRBJ2-7; maybe TRBD1 (6 bases). The V end lost 3 bases, the J end lost 2 bases, and 11 bases lay between the germline ends. Germline CDR1 and CDR2: SGHAT and FQNNGV. The CDR3 has 14 residues. CDR3 nucleotides: TGTGCCAGCAGCTTGGGCTGGGGGCCCTACGAGCAGTACGTC. This translates into CASSLGWGPYEQYV.

V and J are TRBV3-1 (or the pseudogene TRBV3-2) and TRBJ2-5; TRBD2 aligns across 13 bases. The CDR3 totals 16 residues. The germline gives CDR1 LGHDT, CDR2 YNNKEL (reference sequence). With 4 bases clipped from V and 2 bases from J, the junction kept 4 bases outside the gene matches. CDR3 in DNA: TGTGCCAGCAGCCGCAGACTAGCGGGGGGTCAAGAGACCCAGTACTTC. Translation: CASSRRLAGGQETQYF.

This clone was detected only a few times. This sequence joins TRBV12-5 and TRBJ2-5; 7 bases map to TRBD2. The germline V gene encodes CDR1 LGHNT and CDR2 FRNRAP. CDR3 length equals 16 residues. V was clipped by 4 bases and J by 5 bases; unmatched bases: 13. The CDR3 sequence is CASGYGGGLRGETQYF. The CDR3 DNA reads as TGTGCTAGTGGTTACGGCGGGGGTTTACGCGGGGAGACCCAGTACTTC. The full variable domain, completed using reference TRBV12-5 and TRBJ2-5, is DARVTQTPRHKVTEMGQEVTMRCQPILGHNTVFWYRQTMMQGLELLAYFRNRAPLDDSGMPKDRFSAEMPDATLATLKIQPSEPRDSAVYFCASGYGGGLRGETQYFGPGTRLLVL.

This clone was counted a single time. This chain connects TRBV10-3 to TRBJ1-1; TRBD1 matches 7 bases. The CDR3 has 16 amino acids. Germline values: CDR1 ENHRY, CDR2 SYGVKD. Trimming took 6 bases from V and 0 from J; bases not matched to a gene: 10. CDR3 region: CAISERGPAMNTEAFF. CDR3 DNA: TGTGCCATCAGCGAGAGGGGGCCCGCTATGAACACTGAAGCTTTCTTT.

The chain carries TRBV11-2 and TRBJ2-5, with TRBD2 as a possible D gene (6 bases). V was pared by 6 bases and J by 2 bases, with 16 bases between. Germline assignment: CDR1 SGHAT and CDR2 FQNNGV. This CDR3 is 15 amino acids long. CDR3 DNA sequence: TGTGCCAGCAGTCACCCGGGAGCGGCGCAAGAGACCCAGTACTTC. Translation gives CASSHPGAAQETQYF.

This CDR3 reads CASSLRGTGEQYV. The DNA of the CDR3 is TGTGCCAGCAGCTTACGGGGGACAGGGGAGCAGTACGTC. The genes are TRBV5-8 and TRBJ2-7; TRBD1 matches 9 bases. Germline CDR1 and CDR2: SGHTS and YDEGEE. V lost 2 bases and J lost 7; bases outside the gene matches: 4. This CDR3 comprises 13 residues.

The chain is built from TRBV4-2 and TRBJ1-2, with D maybe TRBD1 (6 bases). The germline gives CDR1 LGHNA, CDR2 YNFKEQ. Trimming stripped 1 base from V and 4 bases from J, with 16 bases between. The CDR3 extends over 16 amino acids. In nucleotides, the CDR3 is TGTGCCAGCAGCCAAGGTAGCAGGGGTTCAGGCTATGGCTACACCTTC. Encoded protein: CASSQGSRGSGYGYTF.

The chain is built from TRBV5-6 and TRBJ2-3, with TRBD2 matching over 8 bases. V was pared by 0 bases and J by 2 bases, with 8 bases of the junction left unmatched. The germline gives CDR1 SGHDT, CDR2 YYEEEE. CDR3 size: 17 residues. CDR3 nucleotides: TGTGCCAGCAGCTTGGCTTCCACTAGCGGCCACACAGATACGCAGTATTTT. Translated: CASSLASTSGHTDTQYF.

The DNA of the CDR3 is TGTGCCAGCAGGTCAGGGGCGGGCAATGAGCAGTTCTTC. This gives the protein CASRSGAGNEQFF. The rearrangement joins TRBV11-2 to TRBJ2-1, with D possibly being TRBD1 (6 bases). This CDR3 comprises 13 residues. V was clipped by 6 bases and J by 6 bases, with 12 bases between them. Germline V gene data show CDR1 as SGHAT and CDR2 as FQNNGV.

For this clone: Within the sample, other DNA sequences also encode this same CDR3. The gene calls are TRBV11-3 and TRBJ2-6, with 8 bases aligning to TRBD1. The CDR3 has 17 amino acids. Trimming removed 5 bases from V and 1 base from J; junction bases left unmatched: 7. From germline, CDR1 is SGHNT and CDR2 YENEEA. The CDR3 is CASSPGTGSSGANVLTF. CDR3 DNA sequence: TGTGCCAGCAGCCCCGGGACAGGTTCATCTGGGGCCAACGTCCTGACTTTC.

The chain uses TRBV4-1 and TRBJ1-6; D perhaps matches TRBD1 (5 bases). CDR1 and CDR2 (germline): MGHRA, YSYEKL. Trimming took off 0 bases at V and 9 bases at J, with 18 bases between the two ends. CDR3 length: 17 amino acids. Here the CDR3 DNA reads TGCGCCAGCAGCCAAGATCGGGGGATGAGTACCTTTTCACCCCTCCACTTT. It yields the protein CASSQDRGMSTFSPLHF.

The rearrangement links TRBV4-2 to TRBJ1-1, with a possible D match to TRBD1 (6 bases). Trimming cost V 0 bases and J 3 bases, with 14 bases left between them. CDR3 length: 16 residues. Germline CDR1 reads LGHNA; CDR2 reads YNFKEQ. CDR3 coding DNA: TGTGCCAGCAGCCAAGAGGGAGACAGGCGGGACACTGAAGCTTTCTTT. Its protein product is CASSQEGDRRDTEAFF.

The rearrangement uses TRBV29-1 and TRBJ1-1, with D uncertain. Germline V gene sequence: CDR1 SQVTM, CDR2 ANQGSEA. The CDR3 loop spans 12 amino acids. V dropped 1 base and J dropped 6 bases, with 9 bases sitting between them. CDR3 DNA: TGCAGCGTTGAAGGAGACGAGGCTGAAGCTTTCTTT. It translates to CSVEGDEAEAFF.

This clone has only one observation. The chain combines TRBV18 with TRBJ1-5; a possible D gene is TRBD1 (5 bases). CDR3 size: 15 residues. Germline V gene lookup returns CDR1 KGHSH and CDR2 LQKENI. V lost 0 bases, J lost 5 bases, and 11 bases lay in between. The CDR3, as DNA: TGTGCCAGCTCACCACCGGGGGGAGGGGATCAGCCCCAGCATTTT. It codes for CASSPPGGGDQPQHF.

The rearrangement joins TRBV2 to TRBJ2-3; no reliable D call. The CDR3 runs 14 residues. Germline V gene sequence: CDR1 SNHLY, CDR2 FYNNEI. The V end lost 6 bases, the J end lost 5 bases, and 15 bases lay between the germline ends. CDR3 nucleotide sequence: TGTGCCAGCAGCCCCACCCGGTTCCGAGATACGCAGTATTTT. Residues: CASSPTRFRDTQYF. Variable domain in full (rest from reference TRBV2 and TRBJ2-3): EPEVTQTPSHQVTQMGQEVILRCVPISNHLYFYWYRQILGQKVEFLVSFYNNEISEKSEIFDDQFSVERPDGSNFTLKIRSTKLEDSAMYFCASSPTRFRDTQYFGPGTRLTVL.

The CDR3 here is CASSPGRQGVGSYEQYV. The CDR3 DNA is TGTGCCAGTAGTCCAGGACGACAGGGGGTTGGCTCCTACGAGCAGTACGTC. J is TRBJ2-7 and V is TRBV19, with TRBD1 matching over 9 bases. The V and J ends lost 5 bases and 0 bases, in that order; junction bases with no gene match: 11. The CDR3 totals 17 residues. The germline V gene encodes CDR1 LNHDA and CDR2 SQIVND (reference sequence).

V is TRBV6-2 or TRBV6-3 and J is TRBJ1-3; TRBD1 matches 7 bases. The CDR3 is 18 amino acids. J lost 4 bases, V lost 5 bases, and 17 bases had no gene match. Germline V CDR1 and CDR2: MNHEY, SVGEGT. The CDR3: CASSKDLDRDRIGNTIYF. CDR3 DNA sequence: TGTGCCAGCAGTAAGGACCTGGACCGGGACAGAATAGGAAACACCATATATTTT.

This clone was seen only once. The V call is TRBV4-1, the J call TRBJ1-2; D ambiguous. V lost 0 bases, J lost 3 bases, and 11 bases lay in between. This CDR3 region has 15 residues. Germline V gene lookup returns CDR1 MGHRA and CDR2 YSYEKL. The CDR3 DNA reads as TGCGCCAGCAGCCAAGAGAATCCCGGGTACTATGGCTACACCTTC. It encodes CASSQENPGYYGYTF.

This sequence joins TRBV30 and TRBJ2-3; a possible D gene is TRBD1 (6 bases). This CDR3 region has 17 residues. The germline CDR1 and CDR2 sequences are GTSNPN and SVGIG (reference sequence). Deletions cut 3 bases from V and 2 bases from J, with 21 bases between. The CDR3 DNA follows: TGTGCCTGGAGCCGAAGGGGCCTAACAGGGTTCACAGATACGCAGTATTTT. Its translation: CAWSRRGLTGFTDTQYF.